This T cell receptor (beta chain) derives from a study of control samples from healthy donors and cancer patients. From germline, CDR1 is SQVTM and CDR2 ANQGSEA. The CDR3 sequence is 13 residues long. V was trimmed by 4 bases and J by 5 bases, leaving 14 bases between them. The repertoire was sequenced with immunoSEQ multiplex PCR; TCRdb's copy has only in-frame clones and lacks some. The sample gives 100,000 to 150,000 clones, approximately 92% of which show up once; around 0.6% is in the top ten. V is TRBV29-1 and J is TRBJ1-1, with D unclear. Sequencing used PBMCs. The clonotype comes from a man older than 75 with head and neck cancer. In nucleotides, the CDR3 is TGCAGCGTTGGAGAGGGAACGGTGACTGAAGCTTTCTTT. Amino acids: CSVGEGTVTEAFF.